Each of the 13 T cell receptor beta chains below was sequenced from the same sample in a study of cytomegalovirus exposure and HLA in healthy donors. The primer mix had 60 Vbeta and 13 Jbeta primers. Generated by immunoSEQ multiplex PCR, the TCRdb table keeps only in-frame clones and is missing some. The sample holds 150,000 to 200,000 clones, around 83% seen once. Sequencing was carried out using PBMCs. The receptors were gathered from a man aged 45-65 years in good health and CMV-seropositive.

This chain links TRBV27 with TRBJ2-1, with 14 bases aligning to TRBD2. Germline V gives CDR1 MNHEY, CDR2 SMNVEV (reference sequence). The V gene end was trimmed by 3 bases and the J gene end by 8 bases; junction bases not matched to a gene: 3. The CDR3 spans 15 residues. The CDR3 is CASSLGLAGEDEQFF. The CDR3 DNA follows: TGTGCCAGCAGTTTGGGACTAGCGGGAGAAGATGAGCAGTTCTTC.

The chain combines TRBV7-8 with TRBJ2-7, with 7 bases matching TRBD1. This CDR3 has 16 residues. The V gene's germline CDR1 is SGHVS and CDR2 FQNEAQ. J lost 3 bases, V lost 3 bases, and 11 bases had no gene match. The chain's CDR3 is CASSFFIRDRDYEQYF. The CDR3 DNA follows: TGTGCCAGCAGCTTTTTCATTCGGGACAGAGACTACGAGCAGTACTTC.

In nucleotides, the CDR3 is TGTGCCAGCAGTTGGCAGGGGCCGGGTGGCTACACCTTC. Protein: CASSWQGPGGYTF. The J gene is TRBJ1-2, the V gene TRBV6-5; the D gene is possibly TRBD1 (6 bases). V dropped 4 bases and J dropped 7 bases, with 13 bases sitting between them. Germline loops: CDR1 MNHEY, CDR2 SVGAGI. The CDR3 spans 13 residues.

V gene TRBV18 combines with J gene TRBJ1-1; 10 nucleotides align to TRBD1. Germline CDR1 reads KGHSH; CDR2 reads LQKENI. Trimming at V came to 5 bases and at J to 4 bases, leaving 7 bases not matched to a gene. CDR3 length: 15 residues. The CDR3 nucleotides are TGTGCCAGCTCATCGTGGACAGGGGGTCCCACTGAAGCTTTCTTT. It is translated as CASSSWTGGPTEAFF. Filled out from reference TRBV18 and TRBJ1-1, the complete variable domain reads NAGVMQNPRHLVRRRGQEARLRCSPMKGHSHVYWYRQLPEEGLKFMVYLQKENIIDESGMPKERFSAEFPKEGPSILRIQQVVRGDSAAYFCASSSWTGGPTEAFFGQGTRLTVV.

This chain joins TRBV2 and TRBJ2-2; tentative D call: TRBD2 (6 bases). Trimming removed 7 bases from V and 6 bases from J, with 12 bases in between. CDR3 size: 13 residues. CDR1 SNHLY and CDR2 FYNNEI come from the germline V gene. Here the CDR3 reads CASTAGGSGELFF. The CDR3 DNA reads as TGTGCCAGCACCGCCGGGGGATCCGGGGAGCTGTTTTTT.

The V call is TRBV30, the J call TRBJ2-7; D possibly corresponds to TRBD2 (6 bases). V was clipped by 3 bases and J by 9 bases, with 15 bases between them. The length of the CDR3 is 12 residues. Germline V gene data show CDR1 as GTSNPN and CDR2 as SVGIG (reference sequence). The CDR3 is CAWSPLGGRQYF. The CDR3 coding sequence is TGTGCCTGGAGCCCCCTCGGGGGTCGGCAGTACTTC.

The chain carries TRBV5-4 and TRBJ2-7; a possible D gene is TRBD2 (5 bases). V gave up 4 bases and J gave up 5 bases, with 16 bases separating them. From germline, CDR1 is SGHNT and CDR2 YYREEE (reference sequence). This CDR3 has 14 amino acids. CDR3 in amino acids: CASSPVGEGHEQYF. DNA for the CDR3: TGTGCCAGCAGCCCGGTCGGAGAGGGCCACGAGCAGTACTTC.

This clone was counted only a few times. The rearrangement links TRBV27 to TRBJ2-7; D possibly corresponds to TRBD1 (5 bases). CDR1 MNHEY and CDR2 SMNVEV come from the germline V gene (reference sequence). This CDR3 is built from 14 residues. With 7 bases removed from V and 3 bases from J, the gap between germline ends came to 16 bases. The CDR3: CASKTRHGHYEQYF. In nucleotides, the CDR3 is TGTGCCAGCAAAACTCGACACGGACACTACGAGCAGTACTTC.

The V and J genes are TRBV9 and TRBJ2-2; 8 nucleotides agree with TRBD1. The trim removed 3 bases at V and 1 base at J, leaving 2 bases unmatched. CDR3 length: 15 amino acids. Germline lookup yields CDR1 SGDLS and CDR2 YYNGEE. CDR3 protein: CASSAGQGNTGELFF. The CDR3 coding sequence is TGTGCCAGCAGCGCTGGACAGGGGAACACCGGGGAGCTGTTTTTT.

The V gene is TRBV7-2, the J gene TRBJ1-2, with 12 positions matching TRBD1. V shed 0 bases and J 8 bases; nucleotides not matched to a gene: 4. Germline lookup yields CDR1 SGHTA and CDR2 FQGNSA. The CDR3 is 15 amino acids. The CDR3 region has the DNA TGTGCCAGCAGCTTAGCGGGGACAGGGGGCTTGGGCTACACCTTC. Protein sequence: CASSLAGTGGLGYTF. The whole variable domain, remainder taken from reference TRBV7-2 and TRBJ1-2, is GAGVSQSPSNKVTEKGKDVELRCDPISGHTALYWYRQSLGQGLEFLIYFQGNSAPDKSGLPSDRFSAERTGGSVSTLTIQRTQQEDSAVYLCASSLAGTGGLGYTFGSGTRLTVV.

The rearrangement links TRBV4-2 to TRBJ2-5; 10 positions agree with TRBD2. CDR3 length: 14 amino acids. V dropped 5 bases and J dropped 3; count of bases not matched to a gene: 3. Germline loops: CDR1 LGHNA, CDR2 YNFKEQ. In DNA, the CDR3 is TGTGCCAGCAGCGGACTAGCGGAGAAAGAGACCCAGTACTTC. This translates into CASSGLAEKETQYF.

CDR3 sequence reads: CASSIDTGSYEQYF. The CDR3 DNA reads as TGTGCCAGCAGCATTGACACCGGATCCTACGAGCAGTACTTC. The gene calls are TRBV9 and TRBJ2-7; D is unresolved. CDR1 is SGDLS and CDR2 is YYNGEE in the germline V gene. The CDR3 extends over 14 amino acids. Trimming removed 4 bases from V and 1 base from J, with 12 bases in between.

This clone was recorded once. The V gene is TRBV4-2, the J gene TRBJ2-7; 7 bases align to TRBD1. The junction had 8 bases not matched to a gene; V was cut back by 0 bases and J by 3 bases. Germline CDR1 is LGHNA and CDR2 is YNFKEQ. The CDR3 runs to 16 residues. CDR3: CASSQERRDSFYEQYF. In DNA, the CDR3 is TGTGCCAGCAGCCAAGAAAGACGGGACAGTTTCTACGAGCAGTACTTC.